Below, 12 T cell receptor beta chains from the same sample are listed, as sequenced in a study of human T cells and chemical hapten exposure. TCRdb ran MiXCR on the RACE reads and lists one entry per CDR3 protein. This sample has about 340,000 distinct CDR3 sequences, with 5.5% to 8% found just once. Time point meaning: patch test 1, 2 weeks after DPC sensitization. As for treatment: therapeutic diphenylcyclopropenone sensitization with weekly scalp DPC. The sample was whole blood, taken in connection with sensitization to the hapten diphenylcyclopropenone (DPC). Receptors were obtained from a woman younger than 35 with alopecia areata. Some clones in this sample may be carry-over from other donors' samples.

The chain is built from TRBV15 and TRBJ2-2; possibly TRBD1 for D (6 bases). V was shortened by 5 bases and J by 4 bases, with 17 bases between the two germline ends. This CDR3 has 16 amino acids. The V gene's germline CDR1 is LNHNV and CDR2 YYDKDF (reference sequence). CDR3 sequence reads: CATSGTRDTFTGELFF. For the CDR3, the DNA is TGTGCCACCAGCGGTACAAGGGACACATTCACCGGGGAGCTGTTTTTT.

This clonotype was found many times. This chain connects TRBV5-1 to TRBJ2-1; D is unclear. Trimming cost V 1 base and J 0 bases, with 11 bases left between them. CDR3 length: 16 residues. CDR1 and CDR2 (germline): SGHRS, YFSETQ. The CDR3 region has the DNA TGCGCCAGCAGCTTGCTTACCGGTAGCTCCTACAATGAGCAGTTCTTC. Translating gives CASSLLTGSSYNEQFF. Filled out from reference TRBV5-1 and TRBJ2-1, the complete variable domain reads KAGVTQTPRYLIKTRGQQVTLSCSPISGHRSVSWYQQTPGQGLQFLFEYFSETQRNKGNFPGRFSGRQFSNSRSEMNVSTLELGDSALYLCASSLLTGSSYNEQFFGPGTRLTVL.

This clonotype showed up many times. The rearrangement uses TRBV29-1 and TRBJ1-2; D is uncertain. The ends were cut back, 5 bases at V and 3 bases at J, with 10 bases in the middle. The germline V gene has CDR1 SQVTM and CDR2 ANQGSEA. CDR3 length equals 12 residues. The CDR3 loop reads CSVRGDDYGYTF. CDR3 DNA: TGCAGCGTTCGTGGGGATGACTATGGCTACACCTTC.

This clonotype has more than one count but fewer than ten. CDR3 sequence (DNA): TGTGCCAGCAGTGAGTCAGGGGGCCCAAGCAATCAGCCCCAGCATTTT. Encoded protein: CASSESGGPSNQPQHF. The chain joins TRBV6-6 to TRBJ1-5, with 8 bases fitting TRBD1. Germline V gene lookup returns CDR1 MNHNY and CDR2 SVGAGI (reference sequence). The CDR3 is made up of 16 amino acids. Germline trimming cut 5 bases from V and 1 base from J; bases unmatched to any gene: 7.

Notes on this clonotype: Given a much more abundant clone one base away, this may be a read error. The chain links TRBV12-3 or TRBV12-4 to TRBJ2-1; unclear D gene. Trimming left V 2 bases short and J 8 bases short, with 4 bases between. The CDR3 totals 11 residues. CDR3 region: CASSLWDEQFF. In DNA form, the CDR3 reads TGTGCCAGCAGTTTATGGGATGAGCAGTTCTTC.

There are many counts of this clonotype. This sequence joins TRBV12-3 or TRBV12-4 and TRBJ2-7, with a tentative D call TRBD1 (5 bases). The CDR3 contains 14 residues. Between the trimmed V and J ends, which lost 6 bases and 6 bases, there was a span of 18 bases. The CDR3 sequence: CASSPRESAFEQYF. The CDR3 coding sequence is TGTGCCAGCAGCCCCAGGGAATCTGCCTTCGAGCAGTACTTC.

Many counts were recorded for this clonotype. V and J are TRBV29-1 and TRBJ2-4; D remains ambiguous. The CDR3 spans 14 residues. Germline V gene sequence: CDR1 SQVTM, CDR2 ANQGSEA. V shed 2 bases and J shed 1 base, with 9 bases lying between them. For the CDR3, the DNA is TGCAGCGTTGAAAGGGCGGAGGCCAAAAACATTCAGTACTTC. This encodes CSVERAEAKNIQYF. Drawing the rest from reference TRBV29-1 and TRBJ2-4, the complete variable domain is SAVISQKPSRDICQRGTSLTIQCQVDSQVTMMFWYRQQPGQSLTLIATANQGSEATYESGFVIDKFPISRPNLTFSTLTVSNMSPEDSSIYLCSVERAEAKNIQYFGAGTRLSVL.

This clonotype was counted many times. The chain recombines TRBV6-4 with TRBJ2-3, with 9 bases aligning to TRBD1. The CDR3 is 15 residues long. After removal of 8 bases from V and 2 bases from J, the junction contained 8 bases not matched to a gene. Germline V lookup: CDR1 MRHNA, CDR2 SNTAGT. CDR3 in amino acids: CASAPGQGPTDTQYF. CDR3 nucleotides: TGTGCCAGCGCTCCGGGACAGGGCCCCACAGATACGCAGTATTTT.

This clonotype was counted ten times or more. V is TRBV12-5 and J is TRBJ2-6, with D perhaps being TRBD1 or TRBD2 (5 bases each). CDR3 length: 13 residues. CDR1 and CDR2 from the germline V gene are LGHNT and FRNRAP. This CDR3 reads CALGDRRANVLTF. As DNA, the CDR3 is TGTGCGTTAGGGGACCGCAGGGCCAACGTCCTGACTTTC. The full variable domain, in which reference TRBV12-5 and TRBJ2-6 provide the parts outside the CDR3, is DARVTQTPRHKVTEMGQEVTMRCQPILGHNTVFWYRQTMMQGLELLAYFRNRAPLDDSGMPKDRFSAEMPDATLATLKIQPSEPRDSAVYFCALGDRRANVLTFGAGSRLTVL.

A remark on this clonotype: A single base separates this from a much larger clone, so it may be a read error. The V gene is TRBV5-1, the J gene TRBJ1-2, with 7 nucleotides matching TRBD1. This CDR3 has 15 residues. In germline, CDR1 is SGHRS, CDR2 YFSETQ. The ends lost 3 bases at V and 4 bases at J; junction bases unmatched: 9. The CDR3 reads CASSSGTVASYGYTF. The CDR3 coding sequence is TGCGCCAGCAGCTCCGGGACAGTCGCCAGCTATGGCTACACCTTC.

This chain's CDR3 is CASSPLVGQGDGYTF. CDR3 in DNA: TGTGCCAGCAGCCCCCTAGTCGGGCAGGGGGATGGCTACACCTTC. The gene calls are TRBV11-2 and TRBJ1-2; TRBD1 matches 7 bases. This CDR3 region has 15 residues. V shed 5 bases and J 6 bases; nucleotides not matched to a gene: 12. CDR1 and CDR2 (germline): SGHAT, FQNNGV.

V gene TRBV4-1 combines with J gene TRBJ1-5, with a weak D call TRBD1 (6 bases). V gave up 0 bases and J gave up 9 bases, with 15 bases separating them. CDR1 and CDR2 (germline): MGHRA, YSYEKL. The CDR3 totals 15 residues. In DNA form, the CDR3 reads TGCGCCAGCAGCCAAGATAACGGGGGGCAGGCGCCCCAGCATTTT. Encoded protein: CASSQDNGGQAPQHF.